This TCR beta chain was captured by sequencing in a study of T cells in Graves' hyperthyroidism and ophthalmopathy (dated 2019 in TCRdb). In terms of the full investigation: Peripheral blood was sampled at the time of initial diagnosis, prior to any treatment. To identify TCR V-J signatures that set the groups apart, the researchers used a discovery cohort of more than 95 patients, made up of 43 with Graves' ophthalmopathy and about 60 with stable Graves' hyperthyroidism. An independent validation cohort of fewer than 20 hyperthyroidism patients and about 15 patients who later progressed to ophthalmopathy tested prospective prediction of ophthalmopathy. The 100 or so discovery patients were divided at random into training and test sets in a 7:3 ratio. The study also compared thyroid tissue and blood T-cell repertoires from a handful of Graves' hyperthyroidism patients. Once sampling was done, hyperthyroidism patients were given methimazole at a starting dose of 30 mg daily, whereas ophthalmopathy patients were given high-dose intravenous methylprednisolone. The paper reports TCR Vbeta CDR3 sequencing of 140 or so peripheral blood samples: under 45 ophthalmopathy, under 80 hyperthyroidism and approximately 17 progressor patients.

Broad study findings and their caveats: Most expanded thyroid clonotypes (frequency above 0.001) were also detected in blood, a finding suggesting that blood repertoires may reflect thyroid immune responses. Sample size was not statistically predetermined, and blinding of investigators to group allocation was not performed. During validation, the model predicted progression to ophthalmopathy a median of about 6.3 months ahead of onset, with approximately 71% sensitivity and under 85% specificity. A model built on a 13 V-J signature distinguished ophthalmopathy from stable hyperthyroidism, reaching roughly 88% sensitivity and 81.08% specificity in cross-validation and 80%/75% in testing.

As concerns this clonotype: It has no known antigen specificity. No per-base quality is available; no much larger clone lies one base away.

The junction shows trimming of 2 bases on V and 0 bases on J, plus 16 bases between the germline ends. The germline V gene (reference sequence) gives CDR1 as MNHNY and CDR2 as SVGAGI. There are 17 amino acids in the CDR3, from cysteine to phenylalanine inclusive. Left in the record is the CDR3 DNA by itself, 51 bases read in frame from the first base. The TCR beta CDR3 regions were amplified from the RNA transcripts. The TCR CDR3 was subjected to a first round of RT-PCR using the HTBI primer set and the Qiagen OneStep RT-PCR kit. Libraries were constructed in a second round of multiplex PCR, after which size selection and purification were performed. Libraries were sequenced paired-end with 100 bp reads on an Illumina HiSeq2000. The original methods were these. SOAPnuke was used to process the raw data, removing reads that contained adapters or uncalled bases, had a mean Phred below 15, or lacked an exact match to the constant primer or identifier. High-quality paired reads were merged using COPE v1.2.5, and each unique nucleotide sequence was defined as a clonotype. MiTCR v1.1 was used to align clonotypes to the IMGT TRBV, TRBD and TRBJ reference segments. The analysis was restricted to V-J combinations with a frequency above 0.0001, which together covered approximately 99% of the repertoires. The TCS score was defined as F50 (clonal expansion) divided by E x V (chaos), with BLOSUM62-based TCRdist calculated between CDR3 peptides within each V-J. Welch's t-statistics and random forest reduced 500 to 550 V-J features to 13, which were used in a naive Bayes classifier (R e1071). The public reads were run again by TCRdb, first through fastp at Q25 and then through MiXCR, and only productive beta chains were kept. A single entry per CDR3 protein holds the most common genes and DNA from its merged rows. The V and J calls follow TCRdb's processing rather than the paper's. This sample comprises some 460,000 distinct CDR3 sequences, 15% to 19% of them detected only once. The ten largest clones represent less than 15% of the sample.

Graves' hyperthyroidism was defined as stable when no progression to ophthalmopathy occurred over 18 months of follow-up. Hyperthyroidism patients were newly diagnosed, with disease duration under 2 months, and aged 18 to 65 years. The study excluded patients with uncontrolled infections, other autoimmune diseases, pregnancy or lactation. Diagnoses relied on clinical symptoms, serum thyroxine and TRAb, thyroid ultrasound and orbital computed tomography. PBMCs were separated from 7.5 to 10 ml of fresh peripheral blood using Ficoll-Paque density gradient centrifugation. Trizol reagent was used to extract total RNA, and RNA quality was then checked on an Agilent 2100 Bioanalyzer.

This chain is built from TRBV6-6 and TRBJ1-2, with the identity of the D gene unclear. This clonotype originated in a woman aged 18-29 years with Graves' hyperthyroidism. The sequencing input was blood. The encoded CDR3 is CASSYRFPTRTNYGYTF. Here is the DNA: TGTGCCAGCAGTTACCGTTTCCCGACACGTACTAACTATGGCTACACCTTC.